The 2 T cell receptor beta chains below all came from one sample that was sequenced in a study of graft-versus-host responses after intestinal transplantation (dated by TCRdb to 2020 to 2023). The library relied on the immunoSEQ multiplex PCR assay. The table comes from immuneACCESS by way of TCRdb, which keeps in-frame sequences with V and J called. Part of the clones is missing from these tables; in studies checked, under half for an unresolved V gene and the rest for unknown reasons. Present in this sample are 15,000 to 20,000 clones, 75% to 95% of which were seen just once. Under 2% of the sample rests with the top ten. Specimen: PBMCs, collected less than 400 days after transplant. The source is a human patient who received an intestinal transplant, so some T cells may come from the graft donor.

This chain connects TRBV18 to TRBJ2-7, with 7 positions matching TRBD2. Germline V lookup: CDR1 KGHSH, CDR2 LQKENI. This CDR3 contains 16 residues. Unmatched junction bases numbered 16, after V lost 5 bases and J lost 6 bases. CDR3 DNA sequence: TGTGCCAGCTCATCGTACCTCGGACTAGTTGGGGCCGAGCAGTACTTC. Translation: CASSSYLGLVGAEQYF.

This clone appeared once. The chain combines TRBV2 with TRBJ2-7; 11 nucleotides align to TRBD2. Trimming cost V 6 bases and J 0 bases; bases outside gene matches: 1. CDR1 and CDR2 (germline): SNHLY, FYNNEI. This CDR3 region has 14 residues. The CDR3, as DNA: TGTGCCAGCAGGGGGACTAGCGGCTCCTACGAGCAGTACTTC. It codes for CASRGTSGSYEQYF. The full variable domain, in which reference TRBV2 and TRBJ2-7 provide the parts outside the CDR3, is EPEVTQTPSHQVTQMGQEVILRCVPISNHLYFYWYRQILGQKVEFLVSFYNNEISEKSEIFDDQFSVERPDGSNFTLKIRSTKLEDSAMYFCASRGTSGSYEQYFGPGTRLTVT.